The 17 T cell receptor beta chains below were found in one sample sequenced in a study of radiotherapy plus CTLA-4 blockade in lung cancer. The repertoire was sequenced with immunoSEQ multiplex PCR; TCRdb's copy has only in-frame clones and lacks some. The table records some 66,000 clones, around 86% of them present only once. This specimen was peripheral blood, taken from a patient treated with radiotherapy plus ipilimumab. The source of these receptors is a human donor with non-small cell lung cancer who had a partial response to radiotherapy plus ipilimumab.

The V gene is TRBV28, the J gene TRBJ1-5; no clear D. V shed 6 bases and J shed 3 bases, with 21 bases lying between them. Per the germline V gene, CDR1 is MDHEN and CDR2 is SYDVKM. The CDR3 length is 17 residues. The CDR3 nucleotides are TGTGCCAGCAGAGTCCCTACGCAGGCCCTCTCCAATCAGCCCCAGCATTTT. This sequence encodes CASRVPTQALSNQPQHF.

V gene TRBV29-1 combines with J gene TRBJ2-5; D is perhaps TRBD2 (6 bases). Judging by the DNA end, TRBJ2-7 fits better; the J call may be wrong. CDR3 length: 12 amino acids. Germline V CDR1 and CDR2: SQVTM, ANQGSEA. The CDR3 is CSVEDRRGEQYF. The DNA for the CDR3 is TGCAGCGTTGAAGATCGGAGGGGCGAGCAGTACTTC.

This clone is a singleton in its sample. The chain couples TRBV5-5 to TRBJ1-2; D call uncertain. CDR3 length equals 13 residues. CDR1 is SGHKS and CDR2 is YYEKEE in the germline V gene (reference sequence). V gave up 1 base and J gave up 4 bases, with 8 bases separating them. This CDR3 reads CASSLNSPYGYTF. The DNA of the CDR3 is TGTGCCAGCAGCTTGAACAGTCCCTATGGCTACACCTTC.

The CDR3 is CASSRVSGNTIYF. The DNA of the CDR3 is TGTGCCAGCAGCAGGGTCTCTGGAAACACCATATATTTT. This chain joins TRBV28 and TRBJ1-3, with D possibly being TRBD1 (5 bases). The V end lost 6 bases, the J end lost 0 bases, and 6 bases lay between the germline ends. The CDR3 contains 13 residues. Germline V gene data show CDR1 as MDHEN and CDR2 as SYDVKM.

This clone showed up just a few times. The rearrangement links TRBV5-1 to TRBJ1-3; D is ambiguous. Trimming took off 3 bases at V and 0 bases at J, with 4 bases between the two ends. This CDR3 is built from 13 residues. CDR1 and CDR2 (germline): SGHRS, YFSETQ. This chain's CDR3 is CASSYSSGNTIYF. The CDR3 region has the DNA TGCGCCAGCAGCTACAGCTCTGGAAACACCATATATTTT.

The CDR3 DNA follows: TGTGCCAGCAGTTTACACCGCGGGACAGGGGATAACTATGGCTACACCTTC. As protein: CASSLHRGTGDNYGYTF. This chain uses TRBV27 with TRBJ1-2; 10 bases agree with TRBD1. Germline V gene sequence: CDR1 MNHEY, CDR2 SMNVEV (reference sequence). The CDR3 consists of 17 residues. V gave up 2 bases and J gave up 1 base; unmatched junction bases: 7.

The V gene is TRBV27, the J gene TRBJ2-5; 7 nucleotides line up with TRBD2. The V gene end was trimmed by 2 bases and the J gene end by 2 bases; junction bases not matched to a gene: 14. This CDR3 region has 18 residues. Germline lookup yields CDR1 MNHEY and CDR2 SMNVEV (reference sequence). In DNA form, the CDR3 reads TGTGCCAGCAGTTTAGTGGGAGGGACGCCGATCCATCAAGAGACCCAGTACTTC. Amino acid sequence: CASSLVGGTPIHQETQYF.

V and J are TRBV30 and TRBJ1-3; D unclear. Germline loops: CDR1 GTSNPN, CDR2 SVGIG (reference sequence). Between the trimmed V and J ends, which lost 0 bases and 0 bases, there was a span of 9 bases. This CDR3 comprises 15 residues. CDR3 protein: CAWSVTRPSGNTIYF. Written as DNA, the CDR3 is TGTGCCTGGAGTGTAACGCGCCCCTCTGGAAACACCATATATTTT.

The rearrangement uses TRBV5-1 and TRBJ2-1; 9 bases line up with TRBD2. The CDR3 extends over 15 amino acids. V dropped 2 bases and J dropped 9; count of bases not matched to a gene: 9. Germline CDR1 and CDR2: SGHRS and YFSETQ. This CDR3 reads CASSFSGSSGIEQFF. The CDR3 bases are TGCGCCAGCAGCTTTAGCGGGAGTTCCGGGATTGAGCAGTTCTTC.

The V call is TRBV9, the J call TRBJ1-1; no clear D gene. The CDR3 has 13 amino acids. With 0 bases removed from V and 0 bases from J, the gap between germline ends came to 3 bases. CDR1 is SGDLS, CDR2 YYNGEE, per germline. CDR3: CASSVALNTEAFF. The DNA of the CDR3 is TGTGCCAGCAGCGTAGCATTGAACACTGAAGCTTTCTTT.

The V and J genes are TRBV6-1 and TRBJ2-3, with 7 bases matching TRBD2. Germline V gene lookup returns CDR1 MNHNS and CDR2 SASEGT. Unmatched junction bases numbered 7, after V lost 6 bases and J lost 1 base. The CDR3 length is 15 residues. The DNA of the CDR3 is TGTGCCAGCAGAACCAGCGGGGCCCGCACAGATACGCAGTATTTT. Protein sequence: CASRTSGARTDTQYF.

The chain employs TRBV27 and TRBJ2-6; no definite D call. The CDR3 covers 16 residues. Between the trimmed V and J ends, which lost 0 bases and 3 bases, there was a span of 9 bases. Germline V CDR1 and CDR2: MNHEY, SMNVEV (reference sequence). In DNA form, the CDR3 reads TGTGCCAGCAGTTTATCGTCCGGGTTTGGGGCCAACGTCCTGACTTTC. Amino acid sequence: CASSLSSGFGANVLTF.

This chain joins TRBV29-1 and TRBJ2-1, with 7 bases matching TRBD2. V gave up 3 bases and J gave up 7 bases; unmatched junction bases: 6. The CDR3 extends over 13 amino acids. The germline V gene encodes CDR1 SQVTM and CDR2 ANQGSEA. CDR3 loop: CSVDIGLGNEQFF. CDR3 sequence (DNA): TGCAGCGTTGATATCGGACTAGGGAATGAGCAGTTCTTC.

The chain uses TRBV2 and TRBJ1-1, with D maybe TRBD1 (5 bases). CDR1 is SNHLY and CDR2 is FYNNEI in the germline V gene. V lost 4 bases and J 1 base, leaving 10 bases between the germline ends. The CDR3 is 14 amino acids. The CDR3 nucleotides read TGTGCCAGCAGTGTTTTCGGACAGAACACTGAAGCTTTCTTT. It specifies CASSVFGQNTEAFF.

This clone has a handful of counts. The CDR3 loop reads CASSETGGGTGELFF. DNA of the CDR3: TGTGCCAGCAGTGAAACAGGGGGCGGCACCGGGGAGCTGTTTTTT. The chain couples TRBV2 to TRBJ2-2, with 9 bases lining up with TRBD1. The V and J ends lost 2 bases and 4 bases, in that order; junction bases with no gene match: 2. Germline V gene data show CDR1 as SNHLY and CDR2 as FYNNEI. The CDR3 is 15 amino acids.

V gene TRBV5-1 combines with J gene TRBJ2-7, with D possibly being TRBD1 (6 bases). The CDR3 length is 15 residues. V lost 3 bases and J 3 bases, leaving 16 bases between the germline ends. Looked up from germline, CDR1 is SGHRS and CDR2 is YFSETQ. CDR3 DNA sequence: TGCGCCAGCAGCTACATCCCTCAGGGGAGCTACGAGCAGTACTTC. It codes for CASSYIPQGSYEQYF.

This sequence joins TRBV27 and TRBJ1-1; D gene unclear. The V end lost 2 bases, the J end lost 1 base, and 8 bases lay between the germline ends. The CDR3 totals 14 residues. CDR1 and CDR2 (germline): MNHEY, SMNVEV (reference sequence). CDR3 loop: CASSLQISNTEAFF. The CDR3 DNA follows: TGTGCCAGCAGTTTACAGATTTCGAACACTGAAGCTTTCTTT.